The source of this T cell receptor beta chain is a study of circulating CD8 cells and anti-PD-1 response in melanoma. At the level of the study: Complete or partial response defined responders; stable or progressive disease, non-responders.

Study-level findings and limits: Replicates were generally not done for experiments. Under 7% of TRB clonotypes were shared between subsets at M1. PD-1 and DPOS subsets showed similar, higher clonality than DNEG.

From live CD3+CD8+TCRalphabeta+ cells, four PD-1 and/or TIGIT subsets were sorted. The CDR3 has 16 residues. Germline values: CDR1 SGHNT, CDR2 YYREEE (reference sequence). As to this clonotype: Its specificity is not known. A read error may account for a junction end that differs from germline.

TCR libraries were prepared from 15 ng of total RNA with the QIAseq Immune Repertoire TCR panel. Each CDR3 protein is one row after TCRdb ran MiXCR on the reads. The data show roughly 200 distinct CDR3 sequences, about 11% seen once. This TCR came from a human donor with melanoma. This specimen consisted of CD8+ T cells from PBMCs, obtained at baseline or after one month of anti-PD-1 therapy (not recorded which). This chain connects TRBV5-4 to TRBJ2-4; D may be TRBD2 (5 bases). The CDR3 DNA reads as TGTGCCAGCAGCTCCCGGGATTACCTAGCCAAAAACATACAGTGCTTC. It yields the protein CASSSRDYLAKNIQCF.